The 21 T cell receptor beta chains below come from one sample, sequenced in a study of read filtering for tumor transcriptome and immune sequencing. Molecular barcoded adaptors covering alpha/delta and beta/gamma chains were used on 400 to 450 ng RNA. TCRdb re-called the reads through MiXCR, storing one row per CDR3 protein. The sample has more than 100,000 distinct CDR3 sequences, around 13% seen once. The sequencing sample was made of a population of CD138-negative cells sorted from bone marrow. The origin of the receptors is a donor aged 40 or over with multiple myeloma.

Ten or more counts support this clonotype. This sequence joins TRBV20-1 and TRBJ2-1; 7 bases line up with TRBD2. The CDR3 runs to 15 residues. Germline V CDR1 and CDR2: DFQATT, SNEGSKA (reference sequence). The V segment lost 5 bases and the J segment 0 bases; nucleotides outside the gene matches: 7. Here the CDR3 reads CSASKGGSSYNEQFF. The CDR3 DNA reads as TGCAGTGCTTCCAAGGGCGGGAGCTCCTACAATGAGCAGTTCTTC.

This clonotype has at least ten counts. The rearrangement links TRBV4-3 to TRBJ2-7; 11 bases match TRBD1. Germline CDR1 LGHNA, CDR2 YSLEER. CDR3 length: 16 residues. The V segment lost 4 bases and the J segment 1 base; nucleotides outside the gene matches: 6. The CDR3 sequence is CASSRTRDRGSYEQYF. As DNA, the CDR3 is TGCGCCAGCAGCCGCACCAGGGACAGGGGGTCCTACGAGCAGTACTTC.

This clonotype was seen many times. The V gene is TRBV13, the J gene TRBJ2-7; D is unclear. Germline V gene lookup returns CDR1 PRHDT and CDR2 FYEKMQ (reference sequence). The CDR3 runs 14 residues. V lost 0 bases and J 2 bases, leaving 8 bases between the germline ends. CDR3 DNA: TGTGCCAGCAGCTTAGGCCTCCAAGCCTACGAGCAGTACTTC. It encodes CASSLGLQAYEQYF. The variable domain in full, with the rest retrieved from reference TRBV13 and TRBJ2-7, is AAGVIQSPRHLIKEKRETATLKCYPIPRHDTVYWYQQGPGQDPQFLISFYEKMQSDKGSIPDRFSAQQFSDYHSELNMSSLELGDSALYFCASSLGLQAYEQYFGPGTRLTVT.

For this clonotype: A much larger clone lies one base from this, so it may be a read error. The V and J genes are TRBV4-3 and TRBJ2-7, with 12 bases lining up with TRBD2. The germline V gene encodes CDR1 LGHNA and CDR2 YSLEER. The CDR3 extends over 15 amino acids. The CDR3 DNA reads TGCGCCAGCAGCCTGACTAGCGGGAGACCCTACGAGCAGTGCTTC. Residues: CASSLTSGRPYEQCF.

Regarding this clonotype: A much bigger clone sits one base away, suggesting this may be a read error. The chain joins TRBV7-9 to TRBJ2-5; D may correspond to TRBD1 or TRBD2 (6 bases each). The CDR3 is 15 amino acids. Trimming removed 6 bases from V and 0 bases from J, with 14 bases in between. Germline V CDR1 and CDR2: SEHNR, FQNEAQ (reference sequence). The CDR3 here is CASRVGRGHQETQYF. CDR3 coding DNA: TGTGCCAGCAGAGTCGGACGGGGGCACCAAGAGACCCAGTACTTC.

Many counts were recorded for this clonotype. CDR3 DNA: TGTGCCAGCAGCCTATATGACAGGGGCGCTGAAGCTTTCTTT. It specifies CASSLYDRGAEAFF. The chain uses TRBV11-3 and TRBJ1-1; TRBD1 aligns across 8 bases. The trim removed 5 bases at V and 6 bases at J, leaving 8 bases unmatched. The V gene's germline CDR1 is SGHNT and CDR2 YENEEA. The CDR3 length is 14 residues.

This clonotype has at least ten counts. The chain is built from TRBV7-3 and TRBJ2-1, with TRBD2 matching over 9 bases. The ends lost 5 bases at V and 4 bases at J; junction bases unmatched: 6. Germline CDR1 SGHTA, CDR2 FQGTGA. The CDR3 runs to 15 residues. In DNA, the CDR3 is TGTGCCAGCAGCCTTAGCGGGAGTGCTTACAATGAGCAGTTCTTC. It is translated as CASSLSGSAYNEQFF.

This clonotype was recorded at least ten times. V usage is TRBV12-3 or TRBV12-4 and J usage is TRBJ1-1, with D unresolved. With 4 bases removed from V and 4 bases from J, the gap between germline ends came to 10 bases. There are 13 residues in the CDR3. This CDR3 reads CASSSEASTEAFF. CDR3 bases: TGTGCCAGCAGTTCCGAAGCAAGCACTGAAGCTTTCTTT.

This clonotype was observed a handful of times. It may be a read error: a sequence one base away is much more abundant. This chain uses TRBV7-2 with TRBJ1-1, with a tentative D call TRBD1 (6 bases). The CDR3 is 15 amino acids. Trimming took 0 bases from V and 5 from J, leaving 13 bases between them. Germline CDR1 SGHTA, CDR2 FQGNSA. The CDR3 reads CASSLAGGGGTEAFF. The CDR3 DNA is TGTGCCAGCAGCTTAGCAGGGGGAGGAGGGACTGAAGCTTTCTTT. Supplemented by reference TRBV7-2 and TRBJ1-1, the full variable domain reads GAGVSQSPSNKVTEKGKDVELRCDPISGHTALYWYRQSLGQGLEFLIYFQGNSAPDKSGLPSDRFSAERTGGSVSTLTIQRTQQEDSAVYLCASSLAGGGGTEAFFGQGTRLTVV.

The CDR3 loop is CASSLKGMNTEAFF. The CDR3 DNA reads as TGCGCCAGCAGCTTGAAGGGGATGAACACTGAAGCTTTCTTT. This chain joins TRBV5-1 and TRBJ1-1, with D possibly matching TRBD1 (5 bases). Trimming removed 1 base at V and 0 bases at J, with 7 bases between. Per the germline V gene, CDR1 is SGHRS and CDR2 is YFSETQ. The CDR3 consists of 14 residues. The whole variable domain, filled in from reference TRBV5-1 and TRBJ1-1, reads KAGVTQTPRYLIKTRGQQVTLSCSPISGHRSVSWYQQTPGQGLQFLFEYFSETQRNKGNFPGRFSGRQFSNSRSEMNVSTLELGDSALYLCASSLKGMNTEAFFGQGTRLTVV.

This clonotype was seen repeatedly, ten times or more. This chain uses TRBV12-5 with TRBJ2-1; TRBD2 matches at 7 bases. This CDR3 has 15 residues. Trimming removed 6 bases from V and 3 bases from J; junction bases left unmatched: 8. CDR1 is LGHNT and CDR2 is FRNRAP in the germline V gene. CDR3 sequence: CASGGAGVFYNEQFF. CDR3 in DNA: TGTGCTAGTGGCGGGGCGGGAGTCTTCTACAATGAGCAGTTCTTC.

This clonotype was observed a few times. This chain links TRBV12-3 or TRBV12-4 with TRBJ1-5; no clear D gene. Trimming took 2 bases from V and 6 from J, leaving 11 bases between them. The CDR3 covers 14 residues. CDR3 protein: CASSLSGAGQPQHF. DNA of the CDR3: TGTGCCAGCAGTTTAAGCGGCGCAGGTCAGCCCCAGCATTTT.

This clonotype has at least ten counts. This chain connects TRBV20-1 to TRBJ2-7, with D perhaps TRBD1 (5 bases). Germline V gives CDR1 DFQATT, CDR2 SNEGSKA (reference sequence). The CDR3 loop spans 12 amino acids. Trimming removed 3 bases from V and 3 bases from J, with 9 bases in between. The CDR3 loop reads CSASRGSYEQYF. CDR3 DNA sequence: TGCAGTGCTAGTAGGGGTAGCTACGAGCAGTACTTC.

This clonotype was observed many times. V usage is TRBV27 and J usage is TRBJ2-2; possibly TRBD2 for D (6 bases). Trimming took 3 bases from V and 6 from J, leaving 14 bases between them. CDR1 is MNHEY, CDR2 SMNVEV, per germline (reference sequence). The CDR3 is made up of 15 amino acids. The CDR3 bases are TGTGCCAGCAGTTTCCCCGGGGGAGCGCCCGGGGAGCTGTTTTTT. This encodes CASSFPGGAPGELFF.

This clonotype was seen many times. The chain has TRBV14 and TRBJ2-5; 9 bases line up with TRBD2. The CDR3 has 17 residues. With 0 bases clipped from V and 5 bases from J, the junction kept 10 bases outside the gene matches. Germline V lookup: CDR1 SGHDN, CDR2 FVKESK. CDR3 coding DNA: TGTGCCAGCAGCCAAGATACGGTCCTAGCGGGACACGAGACCCAGTACTTC. Translated, it gives CASSQDTVLAGHETQYF. Drawing the rest from reference TRBV14 and TRBJ2-5, the complete variable domain is EAGVTQFPSHSVIEKGQTVTLRCDPISGHDNLYWYRRVMGKEIKFLLHFVKESKQDESGMPNNRFLAERTGGTYSTLKVQPAELEDSGVYFCASSQDTVLAGHETQYFGPGTRLLVL.

This clonotype appeared a few times. Given the absence of the conserved phenylalanine or tryptophan at the CDR3 end, a read error is likely. The J gene is TRBJ2-1, the V gene TRBV24-1, with a weak D call TRBD2 (6 bases). Germline assignment: CDR1 KGHDR and CDR2 SFDVKD. The CDR3 sequence is 15 residues long. The CDR3 sequence is CATSGGTLSYSEQFL. CDR3 DNA: TGTGCCACCAGTGGGGGGACTCTCTCCTACAGTGAGCAGTTCTTA.

Many counts were recorded for this clonotype. The chain combines TRBV11-3 with TRBJ2-7, with D perhaps TRBD1 (5 bases). This CDR3 has 12 amino acids. Trimming removed 5 bases at V and 9 bases at J, with 14 bases between. Germline loops: CDR1 SGHNT, CDR2 YENEEA. This CDR3 reads CASSPRGIGQYF. Written as DNA, the CDR3 is TGTGCCAGCAGCCCAAGGGGAATAGGGCAGTACTTC.

This clonotype has ten or more counts. The V and J genes are TRBV12-3 or TRBV12-4 and TRBJ1-5, with 7 bases lining up with TRBD1. V gave up 6 bases and J gave up 7 bases; unmatched junction bases: 12. The CDR3 is made up of 15 amino acids. The DNA for the CDR3 is TGTGCCAGCAGCCTCAACAGGGGAAGAGGGCAGCCCCAGCATTTT. This gives the protein CASSLNRGRGQPQHF.

This clonotype was counted at least ten times. The V gene is TRBV19, the J gene TRBJ2-1; D is perhaps TRBD1 (5 bases). V was clipped by 9 bases and J by 9 bases, with 21 bases between them. Per the germline V gene, CDR1 is LNHDA and CDR2 is SQIVND (reference sequence). There are 14 residues in the CDR3. CDR3 bases: TGTGCCAGCCTTAAGCGCGACAGTTTCGGTGAGCAGTTCTTC. This codes for CASLKRDSFGEQFF.

As for this clonotype: A read error may be the cause here, since a much bigger clone is one base away. The chain uses TRBV6-1 and TRBJ2-3; the match to TRBD2 covers 9 bases. CDR1 is MNHNS and CDR2 is SASEGT in the germline V gene. The CDR3 is 16 residues long. CDR3 sequence reads: CASSEWAGGPADTRYF. The CDR3 DNA is TGTGCCAGCAGTGAATGGGCGGGAGGGCCAGCAGATACGCGGTATTTT.

With respect to this clonotype: This may stem from a read error, because a much larger clone lies one nucleotide away. The DNA of the CDR3 is TGCGCCAGCAGCCAAACGAGCTTTGGGGCCAACGTCCTGACTTTC. This sequence encodes CASSQTSFGANVLTF. V gene TRBV5-1 combines with J gene TRBJ2-6; D is unresolved. Trimming took 4 bases from V and 3 from J, leaving 11 bases between them. The CDR3 contains 15 residues. The germline CDR1 and CDR2 sequences are SGHRS and YFSETQ.